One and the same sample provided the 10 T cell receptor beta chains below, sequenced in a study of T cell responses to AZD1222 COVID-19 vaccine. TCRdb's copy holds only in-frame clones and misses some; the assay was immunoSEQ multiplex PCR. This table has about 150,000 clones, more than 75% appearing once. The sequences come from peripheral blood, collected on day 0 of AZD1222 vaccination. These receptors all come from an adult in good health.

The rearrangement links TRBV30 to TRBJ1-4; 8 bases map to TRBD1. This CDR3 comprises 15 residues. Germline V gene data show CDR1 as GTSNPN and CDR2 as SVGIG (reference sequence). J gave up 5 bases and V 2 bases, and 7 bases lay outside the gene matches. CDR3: CAWSPPRDRNEKLFF. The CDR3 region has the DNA TGTGCCTGGAGTCCGCCTCGGGACAGGAATGAAAAACTGTTTTTT. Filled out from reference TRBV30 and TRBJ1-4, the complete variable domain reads SQTIHQWPATLVQPVGSPLSLECTVEGTSNPNLYWYRQAAGRGLQLLFYSVGIGQISSEVPQNLSASRPQDRQFILSSKKLLLSDSGFYLCAWSPPRDRNEKLFFGSGTQLSVL.

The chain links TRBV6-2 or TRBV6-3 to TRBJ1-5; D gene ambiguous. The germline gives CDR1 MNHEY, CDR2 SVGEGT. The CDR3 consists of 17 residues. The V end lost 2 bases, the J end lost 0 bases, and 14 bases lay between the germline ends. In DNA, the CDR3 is TGTGCCAGCAGTTACGCCGACAAGGGATATAGCAATCAGCCCCAGCATTTT. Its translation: CASSYADKGYSNQPQHF.

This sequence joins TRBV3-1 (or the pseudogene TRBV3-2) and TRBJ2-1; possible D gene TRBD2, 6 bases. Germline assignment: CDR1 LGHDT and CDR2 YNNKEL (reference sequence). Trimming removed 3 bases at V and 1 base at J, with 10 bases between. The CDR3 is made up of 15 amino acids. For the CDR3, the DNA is TGTGCCAGCAGCCAGCCTAGCGAATCCTACAATGAGCAGTTCTTC. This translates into CASSQPSESYNEQFF.

The chain's CDR3 is CASSLGGPAYNEQFF. The CDR3 DNA reads as TGTGCCAGCAGCTTGGGCGGGCCGGCCTACAATGAGCAGTTCTTC. The chain links TRBV7-2 to TRBJ2-1; weak D call: TRBD2 (5 bases). This CDR3 contains 15 residues. Trimming left V 3 bases short and J 2 bases short, with 11 bases between. Germline V CDR1 and CDR2: SGHTA, FQGNSA.

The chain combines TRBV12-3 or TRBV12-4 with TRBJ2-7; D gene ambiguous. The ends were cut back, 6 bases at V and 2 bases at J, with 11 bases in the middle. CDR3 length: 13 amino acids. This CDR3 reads CASRPTVAYEQYF. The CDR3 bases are TGTGCCAGCAGGCCTACAGTGGCCTACGAGCAGTACTTC.

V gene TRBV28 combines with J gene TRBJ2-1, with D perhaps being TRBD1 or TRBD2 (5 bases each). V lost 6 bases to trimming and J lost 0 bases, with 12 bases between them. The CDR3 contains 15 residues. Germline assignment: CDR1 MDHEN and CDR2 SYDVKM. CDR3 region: CASRTAASSYNEQFF. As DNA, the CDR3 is TGTGCCAGCAGGACAGCGGCTAGCTCCTACAATGAGCAGTTCTTC. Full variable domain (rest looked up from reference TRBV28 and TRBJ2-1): DVKVTQSSRYLVKRTGEKVFLECVQDMDHENMFWYRQDPGLGLRLIYFSYDVKMKEKGDIPEGYSVSREKKERFSLILESASTNQTSMYLCASRTAASSYNEQFFGPGTRLTVL.

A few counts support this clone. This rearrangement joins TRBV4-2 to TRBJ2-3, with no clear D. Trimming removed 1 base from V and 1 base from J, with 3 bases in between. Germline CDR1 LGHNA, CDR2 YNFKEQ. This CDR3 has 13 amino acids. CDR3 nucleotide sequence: TGTGCCAGCAGCCAAGCCCGCACAGATACGCAGTATTTT. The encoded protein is CASSQARTDTQYF.

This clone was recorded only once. CDR3 region: CASSPFGQGAYEQYF. CDR3 sequence (DNA): TGTGCCAGCTCACCCTTCGGACAGGGGGCCTACGAGCAGTACTTC. The V call is TRBV18, the J call TRBJ2-7; 10 bases match TRBD1. Losses at the gene ends were 3 bases for V and 2 bases for J; bases not matched to a gene: 4. The CDR3 has 15 residues. Germline V gives CDR1 KGHSH, CDR2 LQKENI.

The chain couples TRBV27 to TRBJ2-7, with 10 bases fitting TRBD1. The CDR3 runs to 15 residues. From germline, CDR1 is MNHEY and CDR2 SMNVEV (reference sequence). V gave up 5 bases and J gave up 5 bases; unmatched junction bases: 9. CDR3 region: CASSPRQGARNEQYF. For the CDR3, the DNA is TGTGCCAGCAGTCCCCGACAGGGGGCTCGCAACGAGCAGTACTTC.

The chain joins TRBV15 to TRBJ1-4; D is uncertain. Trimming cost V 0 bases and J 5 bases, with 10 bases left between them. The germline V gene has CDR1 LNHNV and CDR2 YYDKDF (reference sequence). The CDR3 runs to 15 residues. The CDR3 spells CATSRDVYGNEKLFF. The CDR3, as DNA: TGTGCCACCAGCAGAGATGTATACGGGAATGAAAAACTGTTTTTT.